This T cell receptor (beta chain) was recorded in a study of T cells in localized non-small cell lung cancer. For this clone: Antigen unknown.

Findings of the study overall: Appearance in adjacent lung was seen for a median around 55 of the top 100 tumor clones.

Germline V CDR1 and CDR2: MDHEN, SYDVKM. V was pared by 4 bases and J by 6 bases, with 18 bases between. This CDR3 has 15 amino acids. The method was immunoSEQ multiplex PCR; TCRdb's version includes in-frame clones alone and lacks a portion of them. The table lists around 30,000 clones, more than 85% of them singletons. The material sequenced was peripheral blood, taken before any cancer treatment. The source of this sequence is a female donor aged 60 or older with stage I lung adenocarcinoma. The chain is built from TRBV28 and TRBJ1-2; D perhaps matches TRBD1 (6 bases). The CDR3 DNA is TGTGCCAGCAGTTATACCCTCCCGGGGGCGGATGGCTACACCTTC. It encodes CASSYTLPGADGYTF.